Presented here are 27 T cell receptor beta chains from one specimen sequenced in a study of post-analysis software for immune sequencing data. Study conclusions and caveats: Elevated frequency relative to controls characterized several TRBV segments in patients, TRBV5-6, TRBV5-1 and TRBV20-1 among them.

These receptors' targets are unknown. Sequencing libraries made from TCR beta cDNA carried unique molecular identifiers. TCRdb passed the PCR reads through MiXCR, listing each CDR3 protein once. This sample yields about 540,000 distinct CDR3 sequences, of which 30% to 40% are seen a single time; 6% belongs to the top ten. Sequenced sample: blood. The receptor source for this set is a girl younger than 18 with multiple sclerosis.

This clonotype was seen more than once but under ten times. J is TRBJ2-2 and V is TRBV29-1; 11 bases are a match to TRBD2. The germline gives CDR1 SQVTM, CDR2 ANQGSEA. V lost 6 bases to trimming and J lost 3 bases; unmatched junction nucleotides: 9. CDR3 length: 16 amino acids. The CDR3 region has the DNA TGCAGCGTCGGGCCCACTAGCGGGGGTTACACCGGGGAGCTGTTTTTT. Protein: CSVGPTSGGYTGELFF.

This chain links TRBV29-1 with TRBJ2-3; weak D call: TRBD2 (5 bases). The CDR3 loop spans 15 amino acids. Trimming removed 1 base from V and 5 bases from J, with 16 bases in between. CDR1 SQVTM and CDR2 ANQGSEA come from the germline V gene. Here the CDR3 DNA reads TGCAGCGTTGAAGGAACCGGGATCGAGGTAGATACGCAGTATTTT. Translating gives CSVEGTGIEVDTQYF.

This chain joins TRBV20-1 and TRBJ2-1; 14 bases line up with TRBD2. CDR1 is DFQATT, CDR2 SNEGSKA, per germline (reference sequence). The junction had 7 bases not matched to a gene; V was cut back by 5 bases and J by 10 bases. CDR3 length: 14 amino acids. The CDR3, as DNA: TGCAGTGCTCCCGGGACTAGCGGGGGTGGAGAGCAGTTCTTC. This sequence encodes CSAPGTSGGGEQFF.

This clonotype was counted a few times. The chain uses TRBV27 and TRBJ2-7; TRBD2 matches 7 bases. V was clipped by 5 bases and J by 2 bases; unmatched bases: 6. The germline CDR1 and CDR2 sequences are MNHEY and SMNVEV (reference sequence). This CDR3 spans 14 amino acids. This CDR3 is CASSRWDYPYEQYF. In DNA form, the CDR3 reads TGTGCCAGCAGTCGCTGGGACTACCCCTACGAGCAGTACTTC.

The chain employs TRBV4-1 and TRBJ1-6; D is possibly TRBD1 (6 bases). The V gene lost 2 bases and the J gene lost 8 bases, with 13 bases spanning the gap. This CDR3 comprises 15 residues. The germline gives CDR1 MGHRA, CDR2 YSYEKL. The CDR3 DNA sequence: TGCGCCAGCAGCCAAAACCGACAGGAGGATTCACCCCTCCACTTT. Protein: CASSQNRQEDSPLHF.

The rearrangement uses TRBV4-2 and TRBJ2-2, with D unresolved. The CDR3 runs to 15 residues. Germline V gene sequence: CDR1 LGHNA, CDR2 YNFKEQ. V dropped 1 base and J dropped 7 bases, with 13 bases sitting between them. In nucleotides, the CDR3 is TGTGCCAGCAGCCAAGTGAGATCCGTTAGCGGGGAGCTGTTTTTT. Protein: CASSQVRSVSGELFF.

There are a few counts of this clonotype. The chain has TRBV13 and TRBJ2-7; TRBD1 matches 7 bases. The length of the CDR3 is 14 residues. The V gene's germline CDR1 is PRHDT and CDR2 FYEKMQ (reference sequence). Trimming removed 5 bases from V and 2 bases from J; junction bases left unmatched: 6. As DNA, the CDR3 is TGTGCCAGCAGCACCGGACAGGTTCCCTACGAGCAGTACTTC. It yields the protein CASSTGQVPYEQYF.

The table lists this clonotype with a few counts. The genes are TRBV20-1 and TRBJ2-1, with 9 nucleotides matching TRBD2. CDR1 DFQATT and CDR2 SNEGSKA come from the germline V gene (reference sequence). CDR3 length: 18 amino acids. Losses at the gene ends were 1 base for V and 0 bases for J; bases not matched to a gene: 10. CDR3 nucleotide sequence: TGCAGTGCTAGAGTTGCGCGGGGGGGCAAAAGCTCCTACAATGAGCAGTTCTTC. Translated, it gives CSARVARGGKSSYNEQFF.

A few counts support this clonotype. V gene TRBV5-1 combines with J gene TRBJ2-6; 11 bases agree with TRBD2. This CDR3 contains 19 residues. Unmatched junction bases numbered 6, after V lost 0 bases and J lost 1 base. Per the germline V gene, CDR1 is SGHRS and CDR2 is YFSETQ. CDR3 region: CASSLVPGLAGSGANVLTF. The CDR3 DNA sequence: TGCGCCAGCAGCTTGGTCCCTGGACTAGCGGGTTCTGGGGCCAACGTCCTGACTTTC.

This chain links TRBV6-5 with TRBJ2-1; a possible D gene is TRBD2 (7 bases). Germline V gives CDR1 MNHEY, CDR2 SVGAGI. Trimming took off 6 bases at V and 12 bases at J, with 15 bases between the two ends. This CDR3 is 12 amino acids long. The CDR3 sequence: CASSSGGGGQFF. The CDR3 bases are TGTGCCAGCAGCTCTGGGGGCGGGGGGCAGTTCTTC.

The chain joins TRBV29-1 to TRBJ1-1, with D possibly being TRBD1 (5 bases). The germline V gene has CDR1 SQVTM and CDR2 ANQGSEA. V lost 6 bases and J lost 3, with 17 bases in between. The CDR3 loop spans 14 amino acids. The CDR3 nucleotides read TGCAGCGTAACCCGGGACTGGTGGGACACTGAAGCTTTCTTT. Translated: CSVTRDWWDTEAFF.

This rearrangement joins TRBV2 to TRBJ1-2; D might be TRBD1 (6 bases). This CDR3 comprises 14 residues. Looked up from germline, CDR1 is SNHLY and CDR2 is FYNNEI. Trimming pared 1 base from V and 6 bases from J, leaving 12 bases between. CDR3 protein: CASSEEQGWDGYTF. The DNA of the CDR3 is TGTGCCAGCAGTGAAGAGCAGGGGTGGGATGGCTACACCTTC.

J is TRBJ1-4 and V is TRBV7-9, with TRBD1 identical over 11 bases. The V gene's germline CDR1 is SEHNR and CDR2 FQNEAQ (reference sequence). This CDR3 comprises 16 residues. Losses at the gene ends were 5 bases for V and 16 bases for J; bases not matched to a gene: 18. The CDR3 is CASSPLAGQGAGLEFF. In DNA, the CDR3 is TGTGCCAGCAGCCCCCTGGCAGGACAGGGGGCCGGATTGGAGTTTTTT. Full variable domain (outside the CDR3, taken from reference TRBV7-9 and TRBJ1-4): DTGVSQNPRHKITKRGQNVTFRCDPISEHNRLYWYRQTLGQGPEFLTYFQNEAQLEKSRLLSDRFSAERPKGSFSTLEIQRTEQGDSAMYLCASSPLAGQGAGLEFFGSGTQLSVL.

This clonotype was counted many times. The chain links TRBV6-4 to TRBJ2-6; D gene uncertain. Trimming stripped 2 bases from V and 0 bases from J, with 5 bases between. CDR3 length: 15 residues. In germline, CDR1 is MRHNA, CDR2 SNTAGT. CDR3 protein: CASSDQSSGANVLTF. CDR3 coding DNA: TGTGCCAGCAGTGACCAAAGCTCTGGGGCCAACGTCCTGACTTTC.

This clonotype has a handful of counts. This chain uses TRBV5-6 with TRBJ2-1; 8 nucleotides line up with TRBD1. From germline, CDR1 is SGHDT and CDR2 YYEEEE. J lost 12 bases, V lost 2 bases, and 7 bases had no gene match. The CDR3 contains 13 residues. CDR3 sequence (DNA): TGTGCCAGCAGCTTAACGACAGGGGTGGGGCAGTTCTTC. Amino acid sequence: CASSLTTGVGQFF.

This clonotype turned up a few times. The V gene is TRBV3-1, the J gene TRBJ2-1; D remains ambiguous. V lost 0 bases and J lost 6, with 3 bases in between. CDR3 size: 12 residues. Germline CDR1 is LGHDT and CDR2 is YNNKEL (reference sequence). The CDR3 region is CASSQDSNEQFF. DNA of the CDR3: TGTGCCAGCAGCCAAGATTCCAATGAGCAGTTCTTC.

The V gene is TRBV6-2 or TRBV6-3, the J gene TRBJ2-1, with 10 positions matching TRBD2. This CDR3 has 15 amino acids. V was clipped by 5 bases and J by 10 bases; unmatched bases: 11. In germline, CDR1 is MNHEY, CDR2 SVGEGT. CDR3 sequence (DNA): TGTGCCAGCAGTCTCAGGCTAGCGGGGGTTTGGGAGCAGTTCTTC. It yields the protein CASSLRLAGVWEQFF.

The chain joins TRBV24-1 to TRBJ2-3; D is possibly TRBD1 or TRBD2 (7 bases each). V gave up 4 bases and J gave up 2 bases, with 15 bases separating them. Germline values: CDR1 KGHDR, CDR2 SFDVKD. The CDR3 spans 16 residues. CDR3 DNA: TGTGCCACCAGTGACGTACAGGGGAGGGCCACAGATACGCAGTATTTT. This translates into CATSDVQGRATDTQYF.

The genes are TRBV10-2 and TRBJ2-5, with D possibly called TRBD1 or TRBD2 (5 bases each). With the DNA end fitting TRBJ2-7 better, the J assignment may be wrong. Germline V gene lookup returns CDR1 WSHSY and CDR2 SAAADI. The CDR3 is 15 residues long. CDR3 in DNA: TGCGCCAGCAGTGAGTTCTCGGGGCCCCACTACGAGCAGTACTTC. Translation: CASSEFSGPHYEQYF.

The rearrangement joins TRBV6-1 to TRBJ2-1, with 10 bases matching TRBD2. V shed 6 bases and J 8 bases; nucleotides not matched to a gene: 22. The CDR3 spans 19 residues. Germline V gives CDR1 MNHNS, CDR2 SASEGT. The CDR3 DNA follows: TGTGCCAGCAGCCTCACGGGACAGGCTAGCGGGGGACCGTTGTATGAGCAGTTCTTC. It translates to CASSLTGQASGGPLYEQFF.

The CDR3, as DNA: TGTGCCAGCAGCCCTCGTGGGGGGATTAGCTCCTACGAGCAGTACTTC. Amino acids: CASSPRGGISSYEQYF. The genes are TRBV5-4 and TRBJ2-7; TRBD2 is a possible D gene (6 bases). Per the germline V gene, CDR1 is SGHNT and CDR2 is YYREEE (reference sequence). Trimming took off 4 bases at V and 0 bases at J, with 17 bases between the two ends. The CDR3 has 16 amino acids.

The chain employs TRBV9 and TRBJ2-3, with D possibly being TRBD2 (7 bases). This CDR3 contains 17 residues. CDR1 and CDR2 (germline): SGDLS, YYNGEE. V was shortened by 2 bases and J by 2 bases, with 18 bases between the two germline ends. This chain's CDR3 is CASSVRSGGLPTDTQYF. The CDR3 coding sequence is TGTGCCAGCAGCGTCAGGTCCGGGGGGCTCCCCACAGATACGCAGTATTTT.

The chain is built from TRBV20-1 and TRBJ1-1, with D possibly being TRBD1 (6 bases). Germline CDR1 DFQATT, CDR2 SNEGSKA (reference sequence). V was pared by 1 base and J by 5 bases, with 14 bases between. This CDR3 spans 14 amino acids. CDR3 nucleotide sequence: TGCAGTGCTAGAGTGGGGGGGCGGGGGACTGAAGCTTTCTTT. It codes for CSARVGGRGTEAFF.

This clonotype was recorded only once. The chain couples TRBV5-1 to TRBJ2-3; no clear D gene. The CDR3 consists of 14 residues. Germline CDR1 reads SGHRS; CDR2 reads YFSETQ. Trimming stripped 1 base from V and 2 bases from J, with 8 bases between. CDR3 sequence (DNA): TGCGCCAGCAGCTTGAACAGTCTCACAGATACGCAGTATTTT. Translation: CASSLNSLTDTQYF.

This clonotype came up a few times. The genes are TRBV5-1 and TRBJ2-7, with TRBD1 matching 8 bases. Germline CDR1 reads SGHRS; CDR2 reads YFSETQ. The ends lost 2 bases at V and 6 bases at J; junction bases unmatched: 4. CDR3 length: 13 residues. CDR3 loop: CASSFSGQGEQYF. The CDR3 bases are TGCGCCAGCAGCTTTTCTGGACAGGGCGAGCAGTACTTC.

This sequence joins TRBV29-1 and TRBJ2-7, with D perhaps matching TRBD1 or TRBD2 (5 bases each). The J call is uncertain, as TRBJ2-5 better fits the DNA end. Germline assignment: CDR1 SQVTM and CDR2 ANQGSEA. The CDR3 runs to 13 residues. CDR3 bases: TGCAGCGTTGAGGAGGCCAGGGAAAAGACCCAGTACTTC. Translated, it gives CSVEEAREKTQYF.

The J gene is TRBJ2-5, the V gene TRBV20-1; D is possibly TRBD1 (6 bases). Germline V CDR1 and CDR2: DFQATT, SNEGSKA (reference sequence). The V gene lost 4 bases and the J gene lost 5 bases, with 14 bases spanning the gap. This CDR3 has 13 residues. CDR3 bases: TGCAGTGCTACCCGGGCAGGGGCGGAGACCCAGTACTTC. The encoded protein is CSATRAGAETQYF.